The clone carrying this T cell receptor beta chain has ten or more counts. Antigen unknown. Sequencing libraries made from TCR beta cDNA carried unique molecular identifiers. TCRdb re-derived calls from the PCR reads in MiXCR, one entry per CDR3 protein. Here the sample spans around 190,000 distinct CDR3 sequences, 29% being singletons. The entry originates in a study of post-analysis software for immune sequencing data. Study-wide background: The study covered relapsing-remitting, secondary progressive and progressive-relapsing courses of multiple sclerosis. Study-wide results and caveats: Patients had higher frequencies than controls of about 5 TRBV segments, including TRBV5-6, TRBV5-1 and TRBV20-1. Comparison with controls showed significantly lower normalized Chao1 diversity in multiple sclerosis patients. Under the F measure, samples that were prepared in one batch clustered strongly together.

Germline V gene lookup returns CDR1 SQVTM and CDR2 ANQGSEA. The V segment lost 6 bases and the J segment 3 bases; nucleotides outside the gene matches: 2. The CDR3 contains 13 residues. The sequenced material came from blood. This chain links TRBV29-1 with TRBJ2-1; 10 nucleotides line up with TRBD2. The clonotype comes from a girl between 2 and 17 years old with multiple sclerosis. CDR3 loop: CSVRTSGYNEQFF. CDR3 DNA: TGCAGCGTCCGGACTAGCGGCTACAATGAGCAGTTCTTC.